The 10 T cell receptor beta chains below come from one sample, sequenced in a study of vaccination effects on CD4 cells after COVID-19. Having been cultured for 10 days, the cells underwent CD4+ T cell isolation. Subjects were given two BNT162b2 or mRNA-1273 vaccine doses. Data came from immunoSEQ multiplex PCR; TCRdb stores just in-frame clones and leaves some out. Here the sample spans about 73,000 clones, less than 75% being singletons. These TCRs' antigens remain unknown. The material was CD4+ T cells from PBMCs cultured without peptide, obtained after COVID-19 vaccination. These receptors all stem from a human donor who received a COVID-19 vaccine.

This rearrangement joins TRBV2 to TRBJ1-2, with no clear D. The germline V and J ends were trimmed by 3 bases and 2 bases, with 10 bases remaining between them. The CDR3 loop spans 14 amino acids. Germline V gives CDR1 SNHLY, CDR2 FYNNEI. The CDR3 reads CASSDKRVNYGYTF. The CDR3, as DNA: TGTGCCAGCAGTGATAAACGGGTGAACTATGGCTACACCTTC.

The gene calls are TRBV18 and TRBJ2-5, with D possibly TRBD2 on 6 matching bases. Germline lookup yields CDR1 KGHSH and CDR2 LQKENI. Trimming removed 3 bases at V and 1 base at J, with 12 bases between. The CDR3 is made up of 15 amino acids. The CDR3 region is CASSPQAGAQETQYF. CDR3 coding DNA: TGTGCCAGCTCACCTCAAGCGGGTGCCCAAGAGACCCAGTACTTC.

The chain joins TRBV12-3 or TRBV12-4 to TRBJ2-1; 7 positions match TRBD2. The CDR3 contains 13 residues. With V trimmed by 3 bases and J by 6 bases, 2 bases remained unmatched. In nucleotides, the CDR3 is TGTGCCAGCAGTTTGTTAGCGGGCAATGAGCAGTTCTTC. Encoded protein: CASSLLAGNEQFF.

V is TRBV19 and J is TRBJ1-2, with 8 bases lining up with TRBD1. CDR3 length equals 14 residues. After removal of 6 bases from V and 2 bases from J, the junction contained 5 bases not matched to a gene. Looked up from germline, CDR1 is LNHDA and CDR2 is SQIVND (reference sequence). DNA for the CDR3: TGTGCCAGTAGAGCGACAGGGGCAAACTATGGCTACACCTTC. Translation gives CASRATGANYGYTF.

This clone came up a few times. This chain joins TRBV21-1 and TRBJ2-5; the table's D call of TRBD1 was not tested on the DNA. TRBV21-1 has pseudogene status. The CDR3 contains 9 residues. The CDR3 nucleotides are TGTGCCAGCGGCGAGACCCAGTACTTC. Its protein product is CASGETQYF.

The CDR3 protein is CASRSTRGNTEAFF. The CDR3 DNA follows: TGTGCCAGCAGATCAACGCGAGGGAACACTGAAGCTTTCTTT. The chain employs TRBV6-5 and TRBJ1-1; D unclear. CDR1 is MNHEY and CDR2 is SVGAGI in the germline V gene. The CDR3 extends over 14 amino acids. V lost 6 bases and J 1 base, leaving 12 bases between the germline ends.

The J gene is TRBJ1-1, the V gene TRBV28, with 8 nucleotides matching TRBD1. The V segment lost 6 bases and the J segment 5 bases; nucleotides outside the gene matches: 11. The germline CDR1 and CDR2 sequences are MDHEN and SYDVKM. The CDR3 contains 15 residues. CDR3 amino acids: CASSRPTGVRTEAFF. The CDR3 DNA reads TGTGCCAGCAGCCGGCCGACAGGGGTTAGGACTGAAGCTTTCTTT.

V gene TRBV29-1 combines with J gene TRBJ1-1; a weak D match, TRBD1 (6 bases). The CDR3 totals 13 residues. CDR1 and CDR2 from the germline V gene are SQVTM and ANQGSEA. The V end was cut by 7 bases, the J end by 7 bases, with 19 bases between. The CDR3 is CSAGWRGAVEAFF. The CDR3 nucleotides read TGCAGCGCCGGGTGGAGGGGGGCGGTTGAAGCTTTCTTT.

The chain is built from TRBV18 and TRBJ2-3; either TRBD1 or TRBD2 may supply D (5 bases each). Deletions cut 0 bases from V and 5 bases from J, with 9 bases between. There are 14 residues in the CDR3. From germline, CDR1 is KGHSH and CDR2 LQKENI. The CDR3 loop reads CASSPPGPRDTQYF. The CDR3 DNA sequence: TGTGCCAGCTCACCACCGGGACCGAGAGATACGCAGTATTTT.

This clone was counted a few times. The CDR3 is CASSYGQNTEAFF. The CDR3 DNA reads TGTGCCAGCAGTTACGGGCAGAACACTGAAGCTTTCTTT. The genes are TRBV6-2 or TRBV6-3 and TRBJ1-1; no clear D. Germline V gives CDR1 MNHEY, CDR2 SVGEGT. Deletions cut 2 bases from V and 1 base from J, with 5 bases between. The CDR3 spans 13 residues.